This entry features one TCR beta chain sequence. Unique molecular identifiers were incorporated during preparation of the TCRbeta library. TCRdb passed the PCR reads through MiXCR, listing each CDR3 protein once. Of 450,000 to 700,000 distinct CDR3 sequences in the sample, more than 20% are singletons; the top ten hold about 35%. The sample comes from a study of T-cell reconstitution after alpha-beta-depleted transplantation in children. Per germline, CDR1 LGHDT and CDR2 YNNKEL (reference sequence). The V end was cut by 5 bases, the J end by 0 bases, with 9 bases between. This CDR3 comprises 14 residues.

The sequence came from a boy younger than two with Wiskott-Aldrich syndrome, due to receive a stem cell transplant. The starting material was PBMCs, obtained before TCRalphabeta/CD19-depleted stem cell transplant. This chain connects TRBV3-1 to TRBJ2-3; no reliable D call. DNA for the CDR3: TGTGCCAGCAGCTTAAGACTTAGCACAGATACGCAGTATTTT. Translated, it gives CASSLRLSTDTQYF.